This TCR beta chain was documented in a study of cytotoxic CD8 clonotypes in ibrutinib-treated CLL. About this clone: What it binds is not known.

Study-wide points: At baseline, clonality was higher than in age-matched healthy donors and correlated with CD8+ counts.

The germline V gene has CDR1 MNHEY and CDR2 SMNVEV (reference sequence). V trimming: 4 bases; J trimming: 9 bases; junction bases outside the gene matches: 9. This CDR3 is 16 amino acids long. The table came from immunoSEQ multiplex PCR; TCRdb's copy has only in-frame clones and leaves some out. The sample lists more than 140,000 clones, about 80% occurring once. Cryopreserved PBMCs yielded about 2 micrograms of genomic DNA for TCR beta libraries. V is TRBV27 and J is TRBJ2-1, with 13 bases fitting TRBD2. This specimen consisted of PBMCs, obtained after 12 months of ibrutinib treatment. The TCR originated in a human donor with chronic lymphocytic leukemia. For the CDR3, the DNA is TGTGCCAGCAGTTCCTTAACCCGACTAGCGGGGGGTGAGCAGTTCTTC. It translates to CASSSLTRLAGGEQFF.